The clone carrying this T cell receptor (beta chain) has only a few counts. What it binds is unknown. The data derive from a study of spatial heterogeneity in lung cancer. Study information: In the raw reads, each unique TCR and UMI combination was present more than ten times on average.

The V and J ends lost 1 base and 8 bases respectively, with 11 bases between them. The CDR3 covers 13 residues. The germline gives CDR1 SGHAT, CDR2 FQDESV (reference sequence). Every TCR cDNA molecule carried a tag that served as a unique molecular identifier. Via MiXCR, TCRdb re-called the 5' RACE reads, giving one row per CDR3 protein. This table holds about 18,000 distinct CDR3 sequences, 15% to 20% found once. Time point meaning: sample taken at primary tumor resection. From tumor, nontumor lung or frozen PBMC, whole RNA was taken unsorted for sequencing. A total of 72 untreated early-stage non-small cell lung cancer patients served as donors. Whole-study findings and limits: Relative to follow-up, resection was when ubiquitous expanded tumor TCRs appeared more in blood.

The chain is built from TRBV11-1 and TRBJ1-1, with D perhaps TRBD1 (6 bases). The receptor was derived from a male donor with early-stage non-small cell lung cancer. The sample consisted of PBMCs, taken at surgery. The CDR3 region is CASSLGTAAEAFF. CDR3 sequence (DNA): TGTGCCAGCAGCTTAGGGACAGCGGCAGAAGCTTTCTTT.